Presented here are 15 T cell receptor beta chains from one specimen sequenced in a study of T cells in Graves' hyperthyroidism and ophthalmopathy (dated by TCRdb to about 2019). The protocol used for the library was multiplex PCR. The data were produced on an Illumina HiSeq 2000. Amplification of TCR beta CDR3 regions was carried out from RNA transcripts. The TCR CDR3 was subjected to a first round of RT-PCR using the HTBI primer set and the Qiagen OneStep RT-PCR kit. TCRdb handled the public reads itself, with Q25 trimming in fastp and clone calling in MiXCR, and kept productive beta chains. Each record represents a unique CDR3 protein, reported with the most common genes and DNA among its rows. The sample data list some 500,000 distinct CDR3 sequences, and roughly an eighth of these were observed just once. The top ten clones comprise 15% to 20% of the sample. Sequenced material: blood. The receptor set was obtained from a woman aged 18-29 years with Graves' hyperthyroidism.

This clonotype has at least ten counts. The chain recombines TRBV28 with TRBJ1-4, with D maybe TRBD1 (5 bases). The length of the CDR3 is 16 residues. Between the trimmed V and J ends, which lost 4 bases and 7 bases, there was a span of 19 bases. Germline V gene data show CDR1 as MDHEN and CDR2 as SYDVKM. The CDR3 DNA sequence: TGTGCCAGCAGTTGGAGCCGACAGAGAAGAACTGAAAAACTGTTTTTT. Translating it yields CASSWSRQRRTEKLFF.

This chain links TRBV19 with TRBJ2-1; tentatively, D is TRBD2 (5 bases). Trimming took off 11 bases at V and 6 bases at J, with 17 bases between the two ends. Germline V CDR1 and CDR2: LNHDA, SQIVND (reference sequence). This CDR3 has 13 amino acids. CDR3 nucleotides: TGTGCCGCCCGGGATGGTTTTGGCAATGAGCAGTTCTTC. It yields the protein CAARDGFGNEQFF.

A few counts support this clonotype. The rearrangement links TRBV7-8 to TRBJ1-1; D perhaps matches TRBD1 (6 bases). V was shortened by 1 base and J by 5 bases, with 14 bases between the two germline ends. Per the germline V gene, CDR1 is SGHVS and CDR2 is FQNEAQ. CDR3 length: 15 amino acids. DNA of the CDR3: TGTGCCAGCAGCTTAGGCTGGGGGCAGGAGACTGAAGCTTTCTTT. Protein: CASSLGWGQETEAFF.

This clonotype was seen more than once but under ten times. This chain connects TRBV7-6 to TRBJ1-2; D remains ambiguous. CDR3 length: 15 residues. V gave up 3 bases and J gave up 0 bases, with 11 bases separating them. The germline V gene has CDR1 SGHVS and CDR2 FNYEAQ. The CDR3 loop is CASSLVADSNYGYTF. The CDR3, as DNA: TGTGCCAGCAGCTTGGTGGCAGATTCTAACTATGGCTACACCTTC. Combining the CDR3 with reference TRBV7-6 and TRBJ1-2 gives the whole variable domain GAGVSQSPRYKVTKRGQDVALRCDPISGHVSLYWYRQALGQGPEFLTYFNYEAQQDKSGLPNDRFSAERPEGSISTLTIQRTEQRDSAMYRCASSLVADSNYGYTFGSGTRLTVV.

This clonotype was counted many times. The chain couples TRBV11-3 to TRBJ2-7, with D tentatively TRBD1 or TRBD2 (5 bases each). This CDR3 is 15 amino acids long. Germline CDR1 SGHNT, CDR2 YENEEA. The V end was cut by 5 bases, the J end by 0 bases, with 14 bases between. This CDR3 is CASSDSGHSSYEQYF. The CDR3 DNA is TGTGCCAGCAGCGATTCGGGGCATAGCTCCTACGAGCAGTACTTC.

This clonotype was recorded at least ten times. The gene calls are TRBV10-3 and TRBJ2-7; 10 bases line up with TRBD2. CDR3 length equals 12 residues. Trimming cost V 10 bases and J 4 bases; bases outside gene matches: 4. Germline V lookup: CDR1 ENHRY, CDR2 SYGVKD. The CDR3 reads CATATSGYEQYF. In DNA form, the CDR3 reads TGTGCCACAGCGACTAGCGGGTACGAGCAGTACTTC.

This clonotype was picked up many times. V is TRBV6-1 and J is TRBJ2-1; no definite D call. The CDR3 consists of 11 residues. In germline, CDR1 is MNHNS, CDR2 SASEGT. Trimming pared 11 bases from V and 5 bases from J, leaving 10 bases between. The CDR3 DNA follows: TGTGCCTCACTTTACAACAATGAGCAGTTCTTC. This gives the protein CASLYNNEQFF.

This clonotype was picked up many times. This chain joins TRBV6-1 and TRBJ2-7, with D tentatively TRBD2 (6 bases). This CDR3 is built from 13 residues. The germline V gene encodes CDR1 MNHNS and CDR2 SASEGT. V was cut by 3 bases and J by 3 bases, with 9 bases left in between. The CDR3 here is CASSDRESYEQYF. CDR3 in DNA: TGTGCCAGCAGTGACCGGGAGAGCTACGAGCAGTACTTC.

The CDR3 nucleotides read TGTGCCAGCAACCCTAGCGGGAGCCATCAAGAGACCCAGTACTTC. It yields the protein CASNPSGSHQETQYF. J is TRBJ2-5 and V is TRBV9; TRBD2 agrees at 10 bases. This CDR3 is built from 15 residues. Unmatched junction bases numbered 7, after V lost 6 bases and J lost 2 bases. In germline, CDR1 is SGDLS, CDR2 YYNGEE.

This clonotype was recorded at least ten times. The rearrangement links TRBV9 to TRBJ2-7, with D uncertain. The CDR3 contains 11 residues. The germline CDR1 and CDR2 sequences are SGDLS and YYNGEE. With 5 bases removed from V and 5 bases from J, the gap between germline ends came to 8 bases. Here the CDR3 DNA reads TGTGCCAGCAGGGAGTCCAACGAGCAGTACGTC. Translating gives CASRESNEQYV.

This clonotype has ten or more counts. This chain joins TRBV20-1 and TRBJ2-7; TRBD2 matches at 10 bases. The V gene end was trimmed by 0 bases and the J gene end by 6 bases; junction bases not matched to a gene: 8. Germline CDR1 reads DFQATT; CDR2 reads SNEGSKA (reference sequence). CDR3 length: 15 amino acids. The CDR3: CSARDALAGEGEQYV. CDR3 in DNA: TGCAGTGCTAGAGATGCGCTAGCGGGAGAAGGCGAGCAGTACGTC.

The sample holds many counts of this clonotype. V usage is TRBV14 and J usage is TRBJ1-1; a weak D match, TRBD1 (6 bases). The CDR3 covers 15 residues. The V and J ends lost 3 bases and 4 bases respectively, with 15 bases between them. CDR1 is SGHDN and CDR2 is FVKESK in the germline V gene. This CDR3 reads CASSQVHGGLTEAFF. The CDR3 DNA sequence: TGTGCCAGCAGCCAGGTCCACGGGGGGCTCACTGAAGCTTTCTTT. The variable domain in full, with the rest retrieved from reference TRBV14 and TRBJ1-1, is EAGVTQFPSHSVIEKGQTVTLRCDPISGHDNLYWYRRVMGKEIKFLLHFVKESKQDESGMPNNRFLAERTGGTYSTLKVQPAELEDSGVYFCASSQVHGGLTEAFFGQGTRLTVV.

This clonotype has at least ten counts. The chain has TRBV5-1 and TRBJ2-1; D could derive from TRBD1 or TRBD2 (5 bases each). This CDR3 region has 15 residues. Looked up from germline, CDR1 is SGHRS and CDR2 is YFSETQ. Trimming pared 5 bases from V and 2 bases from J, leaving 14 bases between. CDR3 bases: TGCGCCAGCAGTGCCGGGACCAGAACCTACAATGAGCAGTTCTTC. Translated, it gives CASSAGTRTYNEQFF.

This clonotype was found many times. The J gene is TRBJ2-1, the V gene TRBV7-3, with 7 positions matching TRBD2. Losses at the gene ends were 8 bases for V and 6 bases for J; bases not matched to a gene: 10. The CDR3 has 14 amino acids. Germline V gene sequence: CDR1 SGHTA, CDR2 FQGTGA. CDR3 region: CASEAGDTGNEQFF. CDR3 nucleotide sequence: TGTGCCAGCGAGGCGGGAGATACGGGCAATGAGCAGTTCTTC.

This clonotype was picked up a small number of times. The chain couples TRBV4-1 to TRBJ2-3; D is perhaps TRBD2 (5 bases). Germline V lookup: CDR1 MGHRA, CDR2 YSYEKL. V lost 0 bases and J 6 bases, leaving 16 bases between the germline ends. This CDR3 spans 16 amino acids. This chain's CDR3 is CASSQDGPRGWDTQYF. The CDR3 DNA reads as TGCGCCAGCAGCCAAGATGGTCCGCGCGGGTGGGATACGCAGTATTTT.